This is a list of T cell receptor beta chains from one sample in a study of blood T cells in healthy people across ages. TCRdb itself ran the 5' RACE reads through MiXCR, one entry per CDR3 protein. Among roughly 900,000 distinct CDR3 sequences listed, more than 25% were seen once. Sequencing was done on a sample of blood. These receptors were taken from a woman older than 75 in good health. Both conserved end residues are part of each CDR3. Each record gives: CDR3 length, clone size, V gene, D gene, J gene, CDR3 protein, CDR3 DNA. The D gene is left open where the match is weak. Clone size appears in some rows only: once, few, many, or a class for an expanded clone.

>15|few|TRBV9|NA|TRBJ2-5
CASSVHPGESNEQYF
TGTGCCAGCAGCGTCCATCCGGGGGAGTCCAATGAGCAGTACTTC
>13|many|TRBV20-1|TRBD1|TRBJ1-2
CSARTGGGYGYTF
TGCAGTGCTAGAACAGGGGGCGGGTATGGCTACACCTTC
>14|NA|TRBV16|TRBD1|TRBJ1-2
CASSRGQERNGYTF
TGTGCCAGCAGCCGCGGACAGGAGAGGAATGGCTACACCTTC
>14|NA|TRBV14|TRBD1|TRBJ1-6
CASSQAQGNSPLHF
TGTGCCAGCAGCCAAGCACAGGGGAATTCACCCCTCCACTTT
>14|NA|TRBV5-6|NA|TRBJ1-1
CASQRARENTEAFF
TGTGCCAGCCAACGGGCCCGGGAGAACACTGAAGCTTTCTTT
>13|NA|TRBV20-1|NA|TRBJ2-5
CSARLVPQETQYF
TGCAGTGCTAGGTTGGTACCTCAAGAGACCCAGTACTTC
>17|NA|TRBV5-6|TRBD2|TRBJ2-7
CASSLAKVAGAVGAQYF
TGTGCCAGCAGCTTGGCCAAGGTAGCGGGGGCCGTGGGGGCCCAGTACTTC
>17|many|TRBV20-1|TRBD1|TRBJ1-5
CSARQGGGGRNNQPQHF
TGCAGTGCTCGCCAGGGGGGAGGGGGACGAAACAATCAGCCCCAGCATTTT
>14|few|TRBV19|NA|TRBJ1-5
CASSPRADNQPQHF
TGTGCCAGTTCCCCTCGAGCGGACAATCAGCCCCAGCATTTT
>14|few|TRBV10-2|TRBD2|TRBJ2-7
CASSESTSGGPKYF
TGCGCCAGCAGTGAGTCTACTAGCGGGGGCCCTAAGTACTTC